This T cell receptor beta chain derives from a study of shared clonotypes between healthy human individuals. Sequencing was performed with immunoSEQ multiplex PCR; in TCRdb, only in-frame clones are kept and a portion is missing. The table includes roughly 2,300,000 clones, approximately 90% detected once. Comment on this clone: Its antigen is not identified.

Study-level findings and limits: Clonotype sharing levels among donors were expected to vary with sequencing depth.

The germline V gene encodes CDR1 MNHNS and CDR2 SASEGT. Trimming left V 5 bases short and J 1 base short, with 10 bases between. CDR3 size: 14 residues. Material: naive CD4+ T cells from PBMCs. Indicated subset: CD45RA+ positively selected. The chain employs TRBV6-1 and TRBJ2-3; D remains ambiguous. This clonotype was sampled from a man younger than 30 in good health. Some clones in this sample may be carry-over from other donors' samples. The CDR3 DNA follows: TGTGCCAGCAGTTTCCCGATACGCACAGATACGCAGTATTTT. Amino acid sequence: CASSFPIRTDTQYF.